The 27 T cell receptor beta chains presented below share a single source sample, sequenced in a study of cytomegalovirus exposure and HLA in healthy donors. With 60 Vbeta and 13 Jbeta primers, the PCR was carried out. TCRdb keeps only in-frame clones here, not all; method: immunoSEQ multiplex PCR. The sample shows about 130,000 clones, 70% to 80% of them seen only once. Material: PBMCs. The receptors come from a female donor in good health and CMV-seronegative.

The V and J genes are TRBV27 and TRBJ2-7; D is uncertain. Germline-derived CDR1 and CDR2 are MNHEY and SMNVEV (reference sequence). This CDR3 is 11 amino acids long. V lost 3 bases and J lost 6, with 6 bases in between. The CDR3 DNA is TGTGCCAGCAGTTTTTCCGGCGAGCAGTACTTC. It specifies CASSFSGEQYF.

This sequence joins TRBV5-1 and TRBJ1-1; D might be TRBD1 (6 bases). This CDR3 is 17 amino acids long. The ends were cut back, 3 bases at V and 4 bases at J, with 22 bases in the middle. Germline CDR1 SGHRS, CDR2 YFSETQ. Here the CDR3 reads CASSSGTFSSSGTEAFF. The CDR3 DNA follows: TGCGCCAGCAGCTCTGGGACATTTTCCTCATCGGGCACTGAAGCTTTCTTT. Together with reference TRBV5-1 and TRBJ1-1, the CDR3 gives the full variable domain: KAGVTQTPRYLIKTRGQQVTLSCSPISGHRSVSWYQQTPGQGLQFLFEYFSETQRNKGNFPGRFSGRQFSNSRSEMNVSTLELGDSALYLCASSSGTFSSSGTEAFFGQGTRLTVV.

The chain is built from TRBV15 and TRBJ1-2; 10 positions agree with TRBD1. The V segment lost 5 bases and the J segment 4 bases; nucleotides outside the gene matches: 7. The CDR3 is made up of 15 amino acids. Germline CDR1 is LNHNV and CDR2 is YYDKDF (reference sequence). DNA of the CDR3: TGTGCCACCAGCGTCCAGACAGGGGGCCCCTATGGCTACACCTTC. Its translation is CATSVQTGGPYGYTF. Combining the CDR3 with reference TRBV15 and TRBJ1-2 gives the whole variable domain DAMVIQNPRYQVTQFGKPVTLSCSQTLNHNVMYWYQQKSSQAPKLLFHYYDKDFNNEADTPDNFQSRRPNTSFCFLDIRSPGLGDTAMYLCATSVQTGGPYGYTFGSGTRLTVV.

This clone occurred a few times. V is TRBV14 and J is TRBJ1-1; D might be TRBD1 (5 bases). CDR3 length equals 15 residues. Germline V lookup: CDR1 SGHDN, CDR2 FVKESK. Trimming took off 1 base at V and 3 bases at J, with 12 bases between the two ends. The CDR3 is CASSQVAGGDTEAFF. The CDR3, as DNA: TGTGCCAGCAGCCAAGTGGCGGGAGGGGACACTGAAGCTTTCTTT.

In its sample, this clone was seen a few times. The genes are TRBV7-9 and TRBJ2-1, with 7 nucleotides matching TRBD2. CDR1 and CDR2 from the germline V gene are SEHNR and FQNEAQ (reference sequence). This CDR3 comprises 14 residues. The V and J ends lost 5 bases and 0 bases, in that order; junction bases with no gene match: 1. CDR3 in amino acids: CASSRGDSYNEQFF. In DNA, the CDR3 is TGTGCCAGCAGCCGGGGGGACTCCTACAATGAGCAGTTCTTC.

This clone occurred a few times. The chain employs TRBV5-4 and TRBJ2-7; 12 bases match TRBD2. Germline-derived CDR1 and CDR2 are SGHNT and YYREEE (reference sequence). CDR3 size: 16 residues. Trimming took 0 bases from V and 3 from J; bases not matched to a gene: 4. CDR3 sequence reads: CASSLGLAGANYEQYF. In DNA form, the CDR3 reads TGTGCCAGCAGCTTGGGACTAGCGGGAGCAAACTACGAGCAGTACTTC.

The rearrangement uses TRBV11-2 and TRBJ2-7; a weak D match, TRBD1 (5 bases). V lost 2 bases and J lost 3, with 14 bases in between. Germline lookup yields CDR1 SGHAT and CDR2 FQNNGV. The CDR3 has 15 amino acids. The chain's CDR3 is CASSLIRGSRYEQYF. The CDR3 region has the DNA TGTGCCAGCAGCTTAATAAGGGGCAGCCGCTACGAGCAGTACTTC.

In its sample, this clone was seen once. This chain connects TRBV7-9 to TRBJ1-2, with no clear D. Trimming shortened V by 6 bases and J by 3 bases, and 8 bases separated the two germline ends. CDR1 and CDR2 (germline): SEHNR, FQNEAQ (reference sequence). CDR3 length: 12 residues. CDR3 DNA sequence: TGTGCCAGCAGTGTCCGGGACTATGGCTACACCTTC. This codes for CASSVRDYGYTF. Variable domain in full (rest from reference TRBV7-9 and TRBJ1-2): DTGVSQNPRHKITKRGQNVTFRCDPISEHNRLYWYRQTLGQGPEFLTYFQNEAQLEKSRLLSDRFSAERPKGSFSTLEIQRTEQGDSAMYLCASSVRDYGYTFGSGTRLTVV.

The V call is TRBV19, the J call TRBJ1-1; TRBD1 agrees at 9 bases. V lost 4 bases and J lost 7; bases outside the gene matches: 7. CDR1 and CDR2 (germline): LNHDA, SQIVND (reference sequence). This CDR3 is built from 14 residues. The CDR3 nucleotides are TGTGCCAGTAGTACCCGACAGGGGGTCGGTGAAGCTTTCTTT. Its protein product is CASSTRQGVGEAFF.

This clone was detected a few times. V and J are TRBV4-1 and TRBJ2-5; no definite D call. The ends were cut back, 0 bases at V and 1 base at J, with 12 bases in the middle. The CDR3 runs to 16 residues. Germline V gene sequence: CDR1 MGHRA, CDR2 YSYEKL. The DNA for the CDR3 is TGCGCCAGCAGCCAAGACCCCTTTAACAGCCAAGAGACCCAGTACTTC. It codes for CASSQDPFNSQETQYF.

The table lists this clone with a few counts. The chain links TRBV27 to TRBJ1-1; 10 bases line up with TRBD1. The CDR3 extends over 15 amino acids. The trim removed 5 bases at V and 3 bases at J, leaving 6 bases unmatched. Germline-derived CDR1 and CDR2 are MNHEY and SMNVEV (reference sequence). The CDR3 reads CASSGDRGEYTEAFF. The CDR3 DNA reads as TGTGCCAGCAGTGGGGACAGGGGAGAGTACACTGAAGCTTTCTTT.

The gene calls are TRBV25-1 and TRBJ2-3, with D maybe TRBD2 (5 bases). The germline gives CDR1 MGHDK, CDR2 SYGVNS. The length of the CDR3 is 14 residues. Deletions cut 3 bases from V and 1 base from J, with 8 bases between. CDR3 residues: CASSEAAGTDTQYF. The CDR3 DNA reads TGTGCCAGCAGTGAGGCAGCGGGCACAGATACGCAGTATTTT.

The chain combines TRBV6-1 with TRBJ1-1; D not resolved. V shed 3 bases and J shed 4 bases, with 21 bases lying between them. CDR3 length: 17 amino acids. Germline V gene data show CDR1 as MNHNS and CDR2 as SASEGT. CDR3 loop: CASSELRLSDGSTEAFF. The CDR3 bases are TGTGCCAGCAGTGAGTTGAGACTAAGCGACGGTAGCACTGAAGCTTTCTTT.

The V call is TRBV6-1, the J call TRBJ2-1; 8 nucleotides align to TRBD1. The length of the CDR3 is 15 residues. Germline CDR1 and CDR2: MNHNS and SASEGT. After removal of 3 bases from V and 8 bases from J, the junction contained 9 bases not matched to a gene. The CDR3 nucleotides read TGTGCCAGCAGTGATTATCCGGCAGGGGGCGATGAGCAGTTCTTC. This gives the protein CASSDYPAGGDEQFF.

The chain links TRBV5-1 to TRBJ2-5; 9 positions match TRBD1. CDR1 SGHRS and CDR2 YFSETQ come from the germline V gene. The ends lost 0 bases at V and 5 bases at J; junction bases unmatched: 2. The CDR3 is made up of 14 amino acids. The CDR3: CASSLDRGPETQYF. The CDR3 nucleotides read TGCGCCAGCAGCTTGGACAGGGGGCCGGAGACCCAGTACTTC.

This clone has a handful of counts. This chain's CDR3 is CSVEQGGHEQYF. In nucleotides, the CDR3 is TGCAGCGTCGAACAGGGGGGCCACGAGCAGTACTTC. The V gene is TRBV29-1, the J gene TRBJ2-7, with TRBD1 matching 8 bases. V gave up 6 bases and J gave up 5 bases; unmatched junction bases: 6. This CDR3 contains 12 residues. Germline loops: CDR1 SQVTM, CDR2 ANQGSEA.

The V call is TRBV21-1, the J call TRBJ2-4; TRBD2 was called by the table and not checked on the DNA. TRBV21-1 counts as a pseudogene. The CDR3 covers 17 residues. The CDR3 spells CASSKVASREGKNIQYF. CDR3 bases: TGTGCCAGCAGCAAAGTAGCGTCCCGGGAGGGCAAAAACATTCAGTACTTC.

This clone showed up just once. The CDR3 DNA is TGCGCCAGCAGCCAATACGTACAGGGCCCCTACGAGCAGTACTTC. It is translated as CASSQYVQGPYEQYF. The chain joins TRBV4-1 to TRBJ2-7; perhaps TRBD1 as D (6 bases). V was shortened by 2 bases and J by 2 bases, with 13 bases between the two germline ends. This CDR3 is built from 15 residues. CDR1 and CDR2 from the germline V gene are MGHRA and YSYEKL.

Details on this clone: Compared with germline, one end of the junction differs, possibly owing to a read error. The chain combines TRBV10-3 with TRBJ2-7; TRBD1 aligns across 8 bases. The germline gives CDR1 ENHRY, CDR2 SYGVKD. The CDR3 length is 16 residues. The CDR3: CATSESPGQVIDEQYF. The CDR3 bases are TGTGCCACCAGTGAGTCTCCGGGACAGGTGATTGACGAGCAGTACTTC.

The V call is TRBV9, the J call TRBJ1-3, with D uncertain. Germline V gene sequence: CDR1 SGDLS, CDR2 YYNGEE. Trimming removed 3 bases from V and 5 bases from J, with 18 bases in between. This CDR3 comprises 16 residues. CDR3 protein: CASSALAGSLRNTIYF. For the CDR3, the DNA is TGTGCCAGCAGCGCCCTCGCGGGGTCATTACGAAACACCATATATTTT.

The V gene is TRBV5-4, the J gene TRBJ1-1, with D possibly being TRBD1 (6 bases). Germline V gives CDR1 SGHNT, CDR2 YYREEE (reference sequence). This CDR3 has 14 amino acids. Trimming shortened V by 5 bases and J by 5 bases, and 16 bases separated the two germline ends. The CDR3 protein is CASSGAGARTEAFF. The CDR3 bases are TGTGCCAGCAGTGGCGCGGGGGCTCGAACTGAAGCTTTCTTT. Full variable domain (outside the CDR3, taken from reference TRBV5-4 and TRBJ1-1): ETGVTQSPTHLIKTRGQQVTLRCSSQSGHNTVSWYQQALGQGPQFIFQYYREEENGRGNFPPRFSGLQFPNYSSELNVNALELDDSALYLCASSGAGARTEAFFGQGTRLTVV.

V gene TRBV28 combines with J gene TRBJ1-4; 7 nucleotides align to TRBD1. This CDR3 has 15 amino acids. The trim removed 8 bases at V and 5 bases at J, leaving 11 bases unmatched. The germline gives CDR1 MDHEN, CDR2 SYDVKM. CDR3 nucleotides: TGTGCCAGCCTTCAAGGAGGGACAGCAAATGAAAAACTGTTTTTT. Translation: CASLQGGTANEKLFF.

The chain combines TRBV4-1 with TRBJ2-3; tentative D call: TRBD2 (6 bases). The CDR3 is made up of 12 amino acids. Germline V gene sequence: CDR1 MGHRA, CDR2 YSYEKL. V lost 1 base to trimming and J lost 9 bases, with 8 bases between them. Written as DNA, the CDR3 is TGCGCCAGCAGCCAAGGGGAGGCAACGCAGTATTTT. As protein: CASSQGEATQYF.

This sequence joins TRBV5-1 and TRBJ2-4, with D hard to call. Trimming left V 4 bases short and J 1 base short, with 9 bases between. Germline CDR1 SGHRS, CDR2 YFSETQ. CDR3 length: 14 residues. CDR3 amino acids: CASSVEEAKNIQYF. The DNA of the CDR3 is TGCGCCAGCAGCGTCGAGGAGGCCAAAAACATTCAGTACTTC.

The rearrangement links TRBV30 to TRBJ1-3; D unresolved. The CDR3 is 12 amino acids. The germline CDR1 and CDR2 sequences are GTSNPN and SVGIG (reference sequence). V lost 2 bases, J lost 3 bases, and 5 bases lay in between. The CDR3 here is CAWSPRGNTIYF. In DNA form, the CDR3 reads TGTGCCTGGAGTCCCCGTGGAAACACCATATATTTT. The full variable domain, rest sourced from reference TRBV30 and TRBJ1-3, is SQTIHQWPATLVQPVGSPLSLECTVEGTSNPNLYWYRQAAGRGLQLLFYSVGIGQISSEVPQNLSASRPQDRQFILSSKKLLLSDSGFYLCAWSPRGNTIYFGEGSWLTVV.

The V call is TRBV11-2, the J call TRBJ2-7; 12 positions match TRBD1. Germline loops: CDR1 SGHAT, CDR2 FQNNGV. V shed 6 bases and J 0 bases; nucleotides not matched to a gene: 6. This CDR3 is built from 16 residues. CDR3 coding DNA: TGTGCCAGCAGTACCCCGGGACAGGGGGCCTCCTACGAGCAGTACTTC. Protein sequence: CASSTPGQGASYEQYF. The full variable domain, in which reference TRBV11-2 and TRBJ2-7 provide the parts outside the CDR3, is EAGVAQSPRYKIIEKRQSVAFWCNPISGHATLYWYQQILGQGPKLLIQFQNNGVVDDSQLPKDRFSAERLKGVDSTLKIQPAKLEDSAVYLCASSTPGQGASYEQYFGPGTRLTVT.

The chain combines TRBV4-1 with TRBJ1-4, with a possible D match to TRBD1 (6 bases). Germline CDR1 and CDR2: MGHRA and YSYEKL. Trimming shortened V by 1 base and J by 8 bases, and 17 bases separated the two germline ends. This CDR3 region has 16 residues. The chain's CDR3 is CASSQGVRQVHEKLFF. The CDR3 region has the DNA TGCGCCAGCAGCCAAGGAGTTCGACAGGTCCACGAAAAACTGTTTTTT.